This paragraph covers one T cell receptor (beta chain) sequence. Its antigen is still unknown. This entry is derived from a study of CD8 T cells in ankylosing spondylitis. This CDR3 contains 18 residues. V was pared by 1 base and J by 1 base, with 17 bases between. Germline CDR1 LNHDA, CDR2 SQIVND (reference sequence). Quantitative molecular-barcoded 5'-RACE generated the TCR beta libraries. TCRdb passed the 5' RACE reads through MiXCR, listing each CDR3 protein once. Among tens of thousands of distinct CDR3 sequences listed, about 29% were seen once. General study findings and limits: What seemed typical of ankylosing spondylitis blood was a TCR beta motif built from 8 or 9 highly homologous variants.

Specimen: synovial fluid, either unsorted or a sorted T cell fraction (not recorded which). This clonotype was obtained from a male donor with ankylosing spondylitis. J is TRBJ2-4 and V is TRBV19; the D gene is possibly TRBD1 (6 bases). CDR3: CASSIVTWNTGAKNIQYF. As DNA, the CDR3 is TGTGCCAGTAGTATAGTCACGTGGAACACAGGGGCCAAAAACATTCAGTACTTC.